This T cell receptor beta chain was identified in a study of early T cells in non-severe SARS-CoV-2 infection. Germline V CDR1 and CDR2: SGHVS, FQNEAQ. Trimming removed 5 bases from V and 1 base from J, with 17 bases in between. CDR3 length equals 16 residues. This clonotype was seen a few times. One entry per CDR3 protein, called by TCRdb with MiXCR from the 5' RACE reads. The sample shows 100,000 to 120,000 distinct CDR3 sequences, roughly 12% of them seen only once. The chain has TRBV7-8 and TRBJ2-5; D possibly corresponds to TRBD2 (5 bases). The sample in question was whole blood, obtained at baseline. The TCR comes from an adult who was a healthcare worker with PCR-confirmed SARS-CoV-2 infection or an uninfected control (not recorded which). The CDR3 bases are TGTGCCAGCAGCCCTATTGACTCCCGGGGCCAAGAGACCCAGTACTTC. Its protein is CASSPIDSRGQETQYF.